Listed below are T cell receptor beta chains from one sample, sequenced in a study of T-cell reconstitution after alpha-beta-depleted transplantation in children. TCRdb reprocessed the PCR reads with MiXCR, giving one entry per CDR3 protein. The table includes hundreds of thousands of distinct CDR3 sequences, roughly 16% detected once. The specimen comprised PBMCs, mostly from graft donor cells, sampled 360 days after TCRalphabeta/CD19-depleted stem cell transplant. Receptor source: a boy less than two years old who had a stem cell transplant for Wiskott-Aldrich syndrome, so the T cells may come from the graft donor. Both conserved end residues are part of each CDR3. Each record gives: D gene, J gene, V gene, CDR3 protein. The D gene is left open where the match is weak.

>NA|TRBJ2-7|TRBV28
CATSWTDLYEQYF
>NA|TRBJ2-4|TRBV7-9
CASSWSTGRIAKNIQYF
>TRBD2|TRBJ2-1|TRBV20-1
CSAKGVEFLSGRASSYPEQFF
>NA|TRBJ2-1|TRBV10-3
CAISAPPNNEQFF
>NA|TRBJ2-7|TRBV5-1
CASSLVSARFYEQYF
>NA|TRBJ1-2|TRBV7-9
CASSLAAGGYTF
>NA|TRBJ1-4|TRBV12-3/TRBV12-4
CASSPEGATNEKLFF
>NA|TRBJ2-1|TRBV29-1
CSVEGLLPSNEQFF
>NA|TRBJ2-3|TRBV10-3
CAISEWLRGSDTQYF
>TRBD2|TRBJ2-7|TRBV10-3
CAISAGLAGGPGYEQYF
>NA|TRBJ1-1|TRBV29-1
CSVRRLNTEAFF
>NA|TRBJ2-5|TRBV12-3/TRBV12-4
CATTRGQETQYF
>NA|TRBJ2-2|TRBV12-3/TRBV12-4
CASSSGDTGELFF
>NA|TRBJ2-3|TRBV5-5
CASSSKDMPDTQYF
>NA|TRBJ2-7|TRBV5-1
CASSKDARSYEQYF
>NA|TRBJ1-6|TRBV5-1
CASSSGPGTDNSPLHF
>NA|TRBJ2-1|TRBV24-1
CATSDLDRTIGGNEQFF
>NA|TRBJ2-7|TRBV15
CATSRHYPYEQYF
>NA|TRBJ2-4|TRBV6-5
CASSYSNSNIQYF
>NA|TRBJ1-6|TRBV10-3
CAISEWNSPLHF
>TRBD2|TRBJ2-7|TRBV4-3
CASSQAPWAGGYEQYF
>NA|TRBJ2-7|TRBV18
CASSPLPSPGQYEQYF
>TRBD2|TRBJ2-7|TRBV12-3/TRBV12-4
CASSLRRELTYEQYF
>TRBD2|TRBJ2-5|TRBV13
CASSLDLAGGPRKETQYF
>NA|TRBJ2-1|TRBV5-1
CASSPSRRTYNEQFF
>TRBD2|TRBJ2-1|TRBV4-3
CASSQESRGLARNNEQFF
>NA|TRBJ2-3|TRBV5-1
CASTGHSTDTQYF
>NA|TRBJ2-1|TRBV24-1
CATSDLGGERGNEQFF
>NA|TRBJ2-4|TRBV20-1
CSARSSPNPKNIQYF
>NA|TRBJ2-1|TRBV12-3/TRBV12-4
CASSLSRRLYNEQFF
>NA|TRBJ2-5|TRBV29-1
CSVESGKVETQYF
>NA|TRBJ2-1|TRBV9
CASSVSAGTPRGSNEQFF
>NA|TRBJ2-1|TRBV18
CASSPGSRSYNEQFF
>NA|TRBJ2-3|TRBV3-1
CASSQEAVDTQYF
>NA|TRBJ1-4|TRBV14
CASSQDRTAYNEKLFF
>TRBD1|TRBJ2-3|TRBV4-1
CASSQEWDRGMYF
>TRBD2|TRBJ2-3|TRBV10-3
CAIQLLARVPDTQYF
>TRBD2|TRBJ2-1|TRBV18
CASSPRLAKSPQSSYNEQFF
>TRBD1|TRBJ1-1|TRBV12-3/TRBV12-4
CASSRAGQGWTEAFF
>NA|TRBJ2-7|TRBV10-3
CAIGLKGEQYF
>TRBD2|TRBJ2-1|TRBV12-3/TRBV12-4
CASSFRGLAGVKGSYNEQFF
>NA|TRBJ1-2|TRBV29-1
CSAAELGPYGYTF
>TRBD1|TRBJ2-4|TRBV5-1
CASSHNTGVGIQYF
>TRBD1|TRBJ2-1|TRBV4-1
CASSQGDRGRNEQFF
>NA|TRBJ2-3|TRBV20-1
CSARSGTTDTQYF
>NA|TRBJ2-3|TRBV4-1
CASSQEGKTTDTQYF
>NA|TRBJ2-7|TRBV19
CASSIVGSTYEQYF
>NA|TRBJ2-7|TRBV7-2
CASSRPGPGYEQYF
>NA|TRBJ1-1|TRBV12-3/TRBV12-4
CASTDPRTAPNTEAFF
>TRBD2|TRBJ2-7|TRBV6-1
CASRGLAGVEQYF